A few counts support the clone carrying this TCR beta chain. The antigen is undetermined. With constant-segment primers, 5'RACE yielded cDNA libraries of TCR alpha and TCR beta that carried sample barcodes and UMIs. MiXCR, applied by TCRdb to the 5' RACE reads, yields one record per CDR3 protein. The sample contains around 250,000 distinct CDR3 sequences, approximately 15% of which appear only once. This sample stems from a study of T-cell memory formation after mild COVID-19. On the study more broadly: Clustering of TCRs was largely donor specific.

Germline CDR1 is SQVTM and CDR2 is ANQGSEA. This CDR3 is built from 14 residues. The V gene lost 5 bases and the J gene lost 4 bases, with 17 bases spanning the gap. Broader study findings: Unconfirmed was the SARS-CoV-2 specificity of second-wave clones that peaked on day 37.

The chain links TRBV29-1 to TRBJ1-2; D is unresolved. This clonotype was sampled from an adult woman who had mild COVID-19 (a few samples of this study predate the infection). Cell type and time point are not known. Material for sequencing was PBMCs or a T cell subset sorted from them (not recorded which). CDR3 sequence: CSVLSPERLYGYTF. CDR3 bases: TGCAGCGTTCTAAGCCCTGAACGCCTCTATGGCTACACCTTC.